A selection of T cell receptor beta chains follows, all from one sample in a study of shared clonotypes between healthy human individuals. Sequencing was performed with immunoSEQ multiplex PCR; in TCRdb, only in-frame clones are kept and a portion is missing. Found here are fewer than 3 million clones, less than 95% of them singletons; the top ten hold about 0.41%. The sample was naive CD4+ T cells from PBMCs. The receptors derive from a man aged 18-30 years in good health. Some clones in this sample may be carry-over from other donors' samples. The CDR3 runs from the conserved cysteine through the conserved F or W. The D gene is left open where the match is weak. Clone size is not always given. Where it is, it says once, few, many or a class for expanded clones.

D: -; size: -; J: TRBJ2-1; V: TRBV6-1; CDR3: CASSEQGLTYNEQFF; DNA: TGTGCCAGCAGTGAACAGGGTCTTACCTACAATGAGCAGTTCTTC
D: TRBD2; size: -; J: TRBJ2-7; V: TRBV7-9; CDR3: CASSPGTSGPSYEQYF; DNA: TGTGCCAGCAGCCCTGGGACTAGCGGGCCTTCCTACGAGCAGTACTTC
D: -; size: -; J: TRBJ2-7; V: TRBV28; CDR3: CASSFGFPAAYEQYF; DNA: TGTGCCAGCAGTTTTGGTTTTCCAGCCGCCTACGAGCAGTACTTC
D: TRBD1; size: -; J: TRBJ1-5; V: TRBV19; CDR3: CASSRLRGTATPNQPQHF; DNA: TGTGCCAGTAGTCGACTCCGAGGGACAGCGACTCCTAATCAGCCCCAGCATTTT
D: -; size: -; J: TRBJ1-4; V: TRBV5-1; CDR3: CASMVGGAFNEKLFF; DNA: TGCGCCAGCATGGTAGGGGGGGCCTTTAATGAAAAACTGTTTTTT
D: -; size: -; J: TRBJ2-4; V: TRBV27; CDR3: CASSPRTRDIQYF; DNA: TGTGCCAGCAGCCCGCGGACCCGGGACATTCAGTACTTC
D: -; size: -; J: TRBJ2-4; V: TRBV30; CDR3: CAWGVLTTGNIQYF; DNA: TGTGCCTGGGGGGTTCTTACCACGGGGAACATTCAGTACTTC
D: TRBD1; size: -; J: TRBJ2-7; V: TRBV5-1; CDR3: CASSLDRGGNEQYF; DNA: TGCGCCAGCAGCTTGGACAGGGGCGGTAACGAGCAGTACTTC
D: TRBD1; size: -; J: TRBJ1-5; V: TRBV6-5; CDR3: CASSPDRGKPQHF; DNA: TGTGCCAGCAGTCCCGACAGGGGGAAGCCCCAGCATTTT
D: -; size: -; J: TRBJ2-7; V: TRBV6-1; CDR3: CASSDGSSYEQYF; DNA: TGTGCCAGCAGTGACGGTAGCTCCTACGAGCAGTACTTC
D: -; size: -; J: TRBJ1-1; V: TRBV5-1; CDR3: CASSSEHLGRNTEAFF; DNA: TGCGCCAGCAGCTCCGAACATCTTGGGAGAAACACTGAAGCTTTCTTT
D: TRBD1; size: -; J: TRBJ2-7; V: TRBV28; CDR3: CASSSTGTGRTYEQYF; DNA: TGTGCCAGCAGTTCGACCGGGACAGGGAGAACCTACGAGCAGTACTTC
D: -; size: once; J: TRBJ1-4; V: TRBV5-1; CDR3: CASSLSDPSSEKLFF; DNA: TGCGCCAGCAGCTTATCGGACCCGTCGTCTGAAAAACTGTTTTTT
D: -; size: -; J: TRBJ1-2; V: TRBV6-1; CDR3: CASSEALGGHYGYTF; DNA: TGTGCCAGCAGTGAAGCGCTGGGGGGGCACTATGGCTACACCTTC
D: -; size: -; J: TRBJ1-5; V: TRBV6-6; CDR3: CASSQHDSNQPQHF; DNA: TGTGCCAGCAGCCAACACGATAGCAATCAGCCCCAGCATTTT
D: TRBD1; size: once; J: TRBJ1-3; V: TRBV7-8; CDR3: CASRPGTGGNTIYF; DNA: TGTGCCAGCAGACCCGGGACAGGCGGAAACACCATATATTTT
D: -; size: -; J: TRBJ1-2; V: TRBV4-3; CDR3: CASSPIQNYYGYTF; DNA: TGCGCCAGCAGCCCAATACAGAATTACTATGGCTACACCTTC
D: -; size: -; J: TRBJ1-6; V: TRBV6-5; CDR3: CASSYWESPNSPLHF; DNA: TGTGCCAGCAGTTATTGGGAATCGCCTAATTCACCCCTCCACTTT
D: -; size: -; J: TRBJ2-3; V: TRBV5-4; CDR3: CASSMVTDTQYF; DNA: TGTGCCAGCAGCATGGTCACAGATACGCAGTATTTT
D: -; size: -; J: TRBJ1-4; V: TRBV6-1; CDR3: CASSEWIKLFF; DNA: TGTGCCAGCAGTGAATGGATAAAACTGTTTTTT
D: TRBD1; size: -; J: TRBJ2-5; V: TRBV6-1; CDR3: CASEFRGYQETQYF; DNA: TGTGCCAGCGAGTTCAGGGGGTACCAAGAGACCCAGTACTTC
D: -; size: once; J: TRBJ2-7; V: TRBV28; CDR3: CASSLYGSEQYF; DNA: TGTGCCAGCAGTTTATACGGGAGCGAGCAGTACTTC
D: -; size: -; J: TRBJ1-3; V: TRBV28; CDR3: CASSLGGTRRNTIYF; DNA: TGTGCCAGCAGTTTAGGCGGCACTAGGCGAAACACCATATATTTT
D: -; size: -; J: TRBJ2-7; V: TRBV7-2; CDR3: CASSQDPIAYEQYF; DNA: TGTGCCAGCAGCCAAGATCCAATAGCCTACGAGCAGTACTTC
D: -; size: -; J: TRBJ2-5; V: TRBV2; CDR3: CASRNRIIAVETQYF; DNA: TGTGCCAGCAGGAACAGGATTATTGCCGTGGAGACCCAGTACTTC
D: -; size: -; J: TRBJ2-1; V: TRBV11-2; CDR3: CASSPGDEQFF; DNA: TGTGCCAGCAGCCCCGGGGATGAGCAGTTCTTC
D: -; size: -; J: TRBJ1-3; V: TRBV30; CDR3: CAWAPTGSGNTIYF; DNA: TGTGCCTGGGCACCAACAGGGTCTGGAAACACCATATATTTT
D: -; size: -; J: TRBJ2-7; V: TRBV5-1; CDR3: CASRRSSYEQYF; DNA: TGCGCCAGCAGACGAAGTAGCTACGAGCAGTACTTC
D: -; size: once; J: TRBJ1-4; V: TRBV4-1; CDR3: CASSQSSKNEKLFF; DNA: TGCGCCAGCAGCCAGTCTTCGAAGAATGAAAAACTGTTTTTT
D: TRBD1; size: -; J: TRBJ2-7; V: TRBV28; CDR3: CASRLGTAYEQYF; DNA: TGTGCCAGCAGGCTAGGGACAGCCTACGAGCAGTACTTC
D: TRBD2; size: -; J: TRBJ2-5; V: TRBV7-3; CDR3: CASSLGLAGGSETQYF; DNA: TGTGCCAGCAGCCTGGGACTAGCGGGAGGCTCAGAGACCCAGTACTTC